Each of the 22 T cell receptor beta chains below was sequenced from the same sample in a study of T cell responses to AZD1222 COVID-19 vaccine. Here immunoSEQ multiplex PCR was the method, and the copy in TCRdb shows in-frame clones only, minus some. Of fewer than 200,000 clones listed, around 94% are singletons. Sequenced material: peripheral blood, taken 28 days after the second dose of the MenACWY control vaccine. These receptors were collected from an adult who received the MenACWY meningococcal vaccine as a control.

The chain recombines TRBV5-1 with TRBJ2-1; D possibly corresponds to TRBD1 (7 bases). V was trimmed by 7 bases and J by 4 bases, leaving 18 bases between them. The CDR3 runs to 15 residues. The germline V gene has CDR1 SGHRS and CDR2 YFSETQ. In nucleotides, the CDR3 is TGCGCCAGCTCTGACGGAGGGGGCGAGTACAATGAGCAGTTCTTC. Its protein is CASSDGGGEYNEQFF.

This sequence joins TRBV5-6 and TRBJ1-2; maybe TRBD1 (5 bases). There are 16 residues in the CDR3. V was trimmed by 0 bases and J by 5 bases, leaving 17 bases between them. Looked up from germline, CDR1 is SGHDT and CDR2 is YYEEEE. The DNA of the CDR3 is TGTGCCAGCAGCTTGGTGAGGCCAGGGTGGCGGTATGGCTACACCTTC. Translation gives CASSLVRPGWRYGYTF.

The genes are TRBV5-1 and TRBJ1-2, with D possibly TRBD1 on 5 matching bases. V was shortened by 0 bases and J by 6 bases, with 12 bases between the two germline ends. Germline lookup yields CDR1 SGHRS and CDR2 YFSETQ. The CDR3 sequence is 14 residues long. The CDR3 nucleotides are TGCGCCAGCAGCTTGGTTCAGGGTGGGAATGGCTACACCTTC. Residues: CASSLVQGGNGYTF.

V usage is TRBV30 and J usage is TRBJ1-3; D is perhaps TRBD1 (5 bases). The CDR3 sequence is 12 residues long. CDR1 and CDR2 (germline): GTSNPN, SVGIG (reference sequence). V lost 8 bases and J lost 3, with 11 bases in between. The CDR3 DNA sequence: TGTGCCCGCGGGACGGATGGAAACACCATATATTTT. It is translated as CARGTDGNTIYF.

This chain connects TRBV28 to TRBJ1-1; D unclear. Per germline, CDR1 MDHEN and CDR2 SYDVKM. The V end was cut by 1 base, the J end by 0 bases, with 9 bases between. This CDR3 is built from 15 residues. The CDR3 bases are TGTGCCAGCAGTTTATTCTCGCCGATGAACACTGAAGCTTTCTTT. Translated, it gives CASSLFSPMNTEAFF.

The chain carries TRBV18 and TRBJ1-4; TRBD1 agrees at 7 bases. This CDR3 has 13 residues. Trimming cost V 4 bases and J 13 bases; bases outside gene matches: 9. The germline CDR1 and CDR2 sequences are KGHSH and LQKENI. This CDR3 reads CASSQGAGDTLFF. CDR3 bases: TGTGCCAGCTCACAGGGGGCAGGCGATACACTGTTTTTT.

This chain joins TRBV2 and TRBJ2-1; 12 bases fit TRBD2. CDR1 is SNHLY and CDR2 is FYNNEI in the germline V gene. The length of the CDR3 is 18 residues. With V trimmed by 5 bases and J by 4 bases, 12 bases remained unmatched. The CDR3 sequence: CASSPRLAGVGGYNEQFF. CDR3 bases: TGTGCCAGCAGTCCCCGACTAGCGGGAGTTGGGGGTTACAATGAGCAGTTCTTC.

This chain links TRBV15 with TRBJ2-1; no clear D. In germline, CDR1 is LNHNV, CDR2 YYDKDF (reference sequence). CDR3 length: 16 residues. V was trimmed by 3 bases and J by 0 bases, leaving 12 bases between them. As DNA, the CDR3 is TGTGCCACCAGCAGTGCTCTCCAGGTCTCCTACAATGAGCAGTTCTTC. Translated, it gives CATSSALQVSYNEQFF. Looking up the rest from reference TRBV15 and TRBJ2-1 gives the full variable domain: DAMVIQNPRYQVTQFGKPVTLSCSQTLNHNVMYWYQQKSSQAPKLLFHYYDKDFNNEADTPDNFQSRRPNTSFCFLDIRSPGLGDTAMYLCATSSALQVSYNEQFFGPGTRLTVL.

This rearrangement joins TRBV7-6 to TRBJ2-2, with TRBD2 matching 10 bases. Germline V gene sequence: CDR1 SGHVS, CDR2 FNYEAQ. The CDR3 extends over 15 amino acids. V was clipped by 4 bases and J by 7 bases; unmatched bases: 6. The CDR3 DNA reads as TGTGCCAGCAGCTCTAGCGGGAGAACTGACGGGGAGCTGTTTTTT. Its protein product is CASSSSGRTDGELFF.

V gene TRBV3-1 (or the pseudogene TRBV3-2) combines with J gene TRBJ1-2; no firm D call. Germline V gives CDR1 LGHDT, CDR2 YNNKEL (reference sequence). Trimming took 1 base from V and 4 from J, leaving 4 bases between them. CDR3 size: 12 residues. The CDR3 is CASSQGGYGYTF. CDR3 sequence (DNA): TGTGCCAGCAGCCAAGGGGGCTATGGCTACACCTTC.

The V gene is TRBV7-3, the J gene TRBJ1-1; 12 nucleotides align to TRBD1. With V trimmed by 4 bases and J by 10 bases, 4 bases remained unmatched. The CDR3 runs 13 residues. CDR1 and CDR2 (germline): SGHTA, FQGTGA. Here the CDR3 DNA reads TGTGCCAGCAGCTGGGACAGGGGGCGCCGAGCTTTCTTT. Its translation is CASSWDRGRRAFF.

The rearrangement joins TRBV24-1 to TRBJ2-7, with 7 bases that match TRBD1. The CDR3 is 12 residues long. CDR1 KGHDR and CDR2 SFDVKD come from the germline V gene. J was trimmed by 8 bases and V by 4 bases; bases with no gene match: 4. The CDR3 DNA is TGTGCCACCAGTGACCCGACAGGGAAGCAGTACTTC. Translating gives CATSDPTGKQYF.

The rearrangement uses TRBV29-1 and TRBJ1-1; 8 nucleotides match TRBD1. CDR3 size: 12 residues. CDR1 and CDR2 (germline): SQVTM, ANQGSEA. Unmatched junction bases numbered 6, after V lost 8 bases and J lost 4 bases. The CDR3 is CSLTGEGTEAFF. The CDR3 DNA follows: TGCAGCTTGACAGGGGAAGGCACTGAAGCTTTCTTT.

The chain uses TRBV7-6 and TRBJ2-2, with D possibly matching TRBD1 (5 bases). Germline CDR1 reads SGHVS; CDR2 reads FNYEAQ. Trimming shortened V by 2 bases and J by 0 bases, and 13 bases separated the two germline ends. The CDR3 contains 17 residues. The CDR3: CASSLTPRQPNTGELFF. The CDR3 DNA reads TGTGCCAGCAGCTTAACGCCCCGACAGCCGAACACCGGGGAGCTGTTTTTT.

The chain combines TRBV19 with TRBJ1-1, with D unresolved. V was trimmed by 1 base and J by 10 bases, leaving 7 bases between them. Per germline, CDR1 LNHDA and CDR2 SQIVND (reference sequence). The CDR3 has 11 residues. As DNA, the CDR3 is TGTGCCAGTAGTATAGTAGGGAGAGCTTTCTTT. Translating it yields CASSIVGRAFF.

V is TRBV24-1 and J is TRBJ1-2, with 12 positions matching TRBD1. The ends lost 3 bases at V and 3 bases at J; junction bases unmatched: 4. The CDR3 has 16 amino acids. Looked up from germline, CDR1 is KGHDR and CDR2 is SFDVKD. This CDR3 reads CATSDPGTGGDYGYTF. The CDR3 nucleotides read TGTGCCACCAGTGATCCCGGGACAGGGGGCGACTATGGCTACACCTTC.

V is TRBV18 and J is TRBJ2-5; no definite D call. Germline V gene sequence: CDR1 KGHSH, CDR2 LQKENI. V dropped 2 bases and J dropped 5 bases, with 9 bases sitting between them. This CDR3 has 13 amino acids. Here the CDR3 DNA reads TGTGCCAGCTCACCAAGGAGTGGTGAGACCCAGTACTTC. Protein product: CASSPRSGETQYF. The entire variable domain, with the rest obtained from reference TRBV18 and TRBJ2-5, is as follows: NAGVMQNPRHLVRRRGQEARLRCSPMKGHSHVYWYRQLPEEGLKFMVYLQKENIIDESGMPKERFSAEFPKEGPSILRIQQVVRGDSAAYFCASSPRSGETQYFGPGTRLLVL.

The chain has TRBV9 and TRBJ2-5, with D unclear. Germline V lookup: CDR1 SGDLS, CDR2 YYNGEE. The V end was cut by 4 bases, the J end by 5 bases, with 18 bases between. This CDR3 comprises 15 residues. CDR3 residues: CASSPRADFTETQYF. DNA for the CDR3: TGTGCCAGCAGCCCTCGAGCCGACTTCACGGAGACCCAGTACTTC.

The chain links TRBV9 to TRBJ2-5; 7 nucleotides line up with TRBD2. Germline loops: CDR1 SGDLS, CDR2 YYNGEE. CDR3 size: 15 residues. Trimming cost V 3 bases and J 0 bases; bases outside gene matches: 5. The CDR3: CASSALLADQETQYF. DNA of the CDR3: TGTGCCAGCAGCGCCCTCCTAGCGGACCAAGAGACCCAGTACTTC.

This clone came up a few times. This chain connects TRBV4-3 to TRBJ1-1; no reliable D call. Trimming cost V 4 bases and J 2 bases, with 14 bases left between them. The CDR3 length is 15 residues. Germline-derived CDR1 and CDR2 are LGHNA and YSLEER. The CDR3 loop reads CASSRSLTQNTEAFF. Here the CDR3 DNA reads TGCGCCAGCAGCCGCTCACTGACGCAAAACACTGAAGCTTTCTTT.

The V gene is TRBV11-3, the J gene TRBJ1-1; no reliable D call. The V gene's germline CDR1 is SGHNT and CDR2 YENEEA. V gave up 3 bases and J gave up 0 bases, with 11 bases separating them. The CDR3 has 15 residues. This CDR3 is CASSLNSLLNTEAFF. For the CDR3, the DNA is TGTGCCAGCAGCTTGAACAGCTTATTGAACACTGAAGCTTTCTTT.

The rearrangement links TRBV20-1 to TRBJ2-2; TRBD2 aligns across 7 bases. The V gene end was trimmed by 3 bases and the J gene end by 4 bases; junction bases not matched to a gene: 8. This CDR3 region has 15 residues. The germline CDR1 and CDR2 sequences are DFQATT and SNEGSKA (reference sequence). Here the CDR3 reads CSASGPSGVTGELFF. As DNA, the CDR3 is TGCAGTGCTAGTGGACCTAGCGGAGTCACCGGGGAGCTGTTTTTT.